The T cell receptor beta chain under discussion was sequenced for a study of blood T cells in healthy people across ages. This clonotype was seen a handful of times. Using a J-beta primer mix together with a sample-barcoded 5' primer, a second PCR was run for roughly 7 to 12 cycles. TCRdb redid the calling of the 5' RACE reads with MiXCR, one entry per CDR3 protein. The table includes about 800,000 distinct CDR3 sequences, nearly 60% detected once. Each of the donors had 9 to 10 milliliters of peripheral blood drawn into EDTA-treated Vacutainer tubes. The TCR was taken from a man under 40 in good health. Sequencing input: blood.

The chain's CDR3 is CSAPASSTNIQYF. CDR3 DNA sequence: TGCAGTGCACCCGCGAGCTCGACAAACATTCAGTACTTC. The rearrangement links TRBV20-1 to TRBJ2-4; D uncertain. Germline CDR1 DFQATT, CDR2 SNEGSKA (reference sequence). The germline V and J ends were trimmed by 6 bases and 6 bases, with 15 bases remaining between them. This CDR3 is built from 13 residues.